What follows describes a single T cell receptor beta chain. Its antigen is still unknown. The data were obtained in a study of T cell responses to AZD1222 COVID-19 vaccine. Findings of the study overall: Repertoires were obtained solely post-peak T cell response. Donors, mostly white British, included more females; clonal diversity was possibly underestimated. The breadth and depth of Spike-specific TCRs increased once two AZD1222 doses had been given.

CDR1 is SGHTA and CDR2 is FQGNSA in the germline V gene. CDR3 size: 12 residues. With V trimmed by 5 bases and J by 11 bases, 5 bases remained unmatched. Produced via immunoSEQ multiplex PCR; TCRdb's table is partial and in-frame only. The sample yields roughly 120,000 clones, roughly 90% seen once. The sequencing used peripheral blood, collected on day 0 of AZD1222 vaccination. The clonotype was recovered from an adult in good health. This chain connects TRBV7-2 to TRBJ1-1; TRBD1 agrees at 10 bases. The CDR3 coding sequence is TGTGCCAGCAGCGCGGGGACAGGGGACGCTTTCTTT. Translation gives CASSAGTGDAFF.